The clone carrying this TCR beta chain was counted many times. This CDR3 is 17 amino acids long. Germline V lookup: CDR1 MGHRA, CDR2 YSYEKL. Deletions cut 0 bases from V and 4 bases from J, with 18 bases between. TCRdb reprocessed the 5' RACE reads via MiXCR and lists one record per CDR3 protein. The sample has about 60,000 distinct CDR3 sequences; more than 7.5% are singletons. The data are from a study of neurological immune-mediated disorders. As for time point: longitudinal time-point 2. Serving as healthy controls were blood bank volunteers based in Maryland, USA. Material: PBMCs. The rearrangement links TRBV4-1 to TRBJ1-1, with D perhaps TRBD1 (6 bases). The source is a man between 25 and 39 years old in good health. This CDR3 is CASSQEGGGPRGTEAFF. The CDR3 coding sequence is TGCGCCAGCAGCCAAGAAGGGGGGGGTCCCAGGGGCACTGAAGCTTTCTTT.